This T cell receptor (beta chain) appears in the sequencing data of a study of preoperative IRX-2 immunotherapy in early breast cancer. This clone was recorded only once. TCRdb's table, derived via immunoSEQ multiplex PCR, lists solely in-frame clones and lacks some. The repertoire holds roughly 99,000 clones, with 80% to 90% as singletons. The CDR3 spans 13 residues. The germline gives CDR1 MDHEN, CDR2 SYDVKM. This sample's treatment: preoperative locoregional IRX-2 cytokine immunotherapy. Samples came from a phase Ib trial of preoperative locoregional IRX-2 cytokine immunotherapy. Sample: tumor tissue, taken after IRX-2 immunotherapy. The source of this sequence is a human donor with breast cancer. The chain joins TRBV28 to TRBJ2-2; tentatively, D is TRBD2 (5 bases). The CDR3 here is CATGEVGTGELFF. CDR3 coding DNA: TGTGCGACCGGGGAAGTTGGAACCGGGGAGCTGTTTTTT.